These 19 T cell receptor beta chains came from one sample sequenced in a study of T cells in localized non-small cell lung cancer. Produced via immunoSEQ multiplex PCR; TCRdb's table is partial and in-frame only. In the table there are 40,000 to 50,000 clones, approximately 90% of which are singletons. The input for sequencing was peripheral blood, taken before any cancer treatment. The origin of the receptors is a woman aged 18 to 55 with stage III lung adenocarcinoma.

The CDR3 here is CASSYTGSTEAFF. The CDR3 coding sequence is TGTGCCAGCAGCTACACAGGTTCCACTGAAGCTTTCTTT. This chain connects TRBV7-9 to TRBJ1-1; D perhaps matches TRBD1 (5 bases). V lost 4 bases to trimming and J lost 4 bases, with 10 bases between them. The CDR3 length is 13 residues. Per the germline V gene, CDR1 is SEHNR and CDR2 is FQNEAQ (reference sequence).

The chain's CDR3 is CASSPWSERGSYEQYF. The CDR3, as DNA: TGTGCCAGCAGCCCTTGGTCTGAGCGGGGCAGTTACGAGCAGTACTTC. This sequence joins TRBV4-2 and TRBJ2-7; 7 bases fit TRBD2. The V gene's germline CDR1 is LGHNA and CDR2 YNFKEQ. The CDR3 is made up of 16 amino acids. With 4 bases clipped from V and 4 bases from J, the junction kept 13 bases outside the gene matches.

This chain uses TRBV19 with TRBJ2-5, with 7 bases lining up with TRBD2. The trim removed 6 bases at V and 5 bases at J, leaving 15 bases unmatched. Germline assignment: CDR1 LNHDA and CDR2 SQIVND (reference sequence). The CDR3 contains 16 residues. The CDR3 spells CASRDLDRYGGETQYF. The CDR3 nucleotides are TGTGCCAGTAGAGATCTTGATCGGTACGGGGGGGAGACCCAGTACTTC.

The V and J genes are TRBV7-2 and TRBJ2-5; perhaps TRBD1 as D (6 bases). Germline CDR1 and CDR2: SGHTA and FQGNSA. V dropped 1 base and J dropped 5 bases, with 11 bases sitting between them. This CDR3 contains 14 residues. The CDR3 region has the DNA TGTGCCAGCAGCTTAGTTGGGGGCGCGGAGACCCAGTACTTC. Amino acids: CASSLVGGAETQYF.

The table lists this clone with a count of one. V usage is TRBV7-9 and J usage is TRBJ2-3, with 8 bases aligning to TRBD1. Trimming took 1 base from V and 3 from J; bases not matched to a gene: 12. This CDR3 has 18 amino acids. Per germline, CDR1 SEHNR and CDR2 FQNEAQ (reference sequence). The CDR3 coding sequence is TGTGCCAGCAGCTTAGTCTCAACCGGGACAGGTTCAACAGATACGCAGTATTTT. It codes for CASSLVSTGTGSTDTQYF.

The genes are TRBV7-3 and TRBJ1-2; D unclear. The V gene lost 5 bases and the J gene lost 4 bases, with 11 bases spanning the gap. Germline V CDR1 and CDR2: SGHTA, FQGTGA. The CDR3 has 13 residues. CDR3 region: CASSPEMGYGYTF. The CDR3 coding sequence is TGTGCCAGCAGCCCCGAGATGGGCTATGGCTACACCTTC.

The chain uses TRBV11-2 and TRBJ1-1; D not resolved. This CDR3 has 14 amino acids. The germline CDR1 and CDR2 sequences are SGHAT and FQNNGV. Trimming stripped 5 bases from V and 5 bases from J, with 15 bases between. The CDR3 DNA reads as TGTGCCAGCAGCGGTCAAGGAGCGGGTACTGAAGCTTTCTTT. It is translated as CASSGQGAGTEAFF.

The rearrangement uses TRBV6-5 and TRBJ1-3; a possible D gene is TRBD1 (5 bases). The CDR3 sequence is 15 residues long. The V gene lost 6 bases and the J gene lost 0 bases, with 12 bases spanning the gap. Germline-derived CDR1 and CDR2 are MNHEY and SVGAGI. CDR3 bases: TGTGCCAGCAGACTAGGGGTGAGCTCTGGAAACACCATATATTTT. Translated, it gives CASRLGVSSGNTIYF.

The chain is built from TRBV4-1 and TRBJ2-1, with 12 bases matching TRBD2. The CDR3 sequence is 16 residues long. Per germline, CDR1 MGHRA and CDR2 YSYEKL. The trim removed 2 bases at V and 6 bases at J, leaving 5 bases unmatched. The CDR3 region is CASSQKLAGGTNEQFF. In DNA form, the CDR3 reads TGCGCCAGCAGCCAAAAACTAGCGGGGGGCACCAATGAGCAGTTCTTC.

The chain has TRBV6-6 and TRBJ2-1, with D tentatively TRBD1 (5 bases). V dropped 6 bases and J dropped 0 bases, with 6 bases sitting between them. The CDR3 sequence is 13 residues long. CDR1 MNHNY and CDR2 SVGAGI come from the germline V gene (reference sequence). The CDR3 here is CASSDSSYNEQFF. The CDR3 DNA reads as TGTGCCAGCAGCGACAGCTCCTACAATGAGCAGTTCTTC.

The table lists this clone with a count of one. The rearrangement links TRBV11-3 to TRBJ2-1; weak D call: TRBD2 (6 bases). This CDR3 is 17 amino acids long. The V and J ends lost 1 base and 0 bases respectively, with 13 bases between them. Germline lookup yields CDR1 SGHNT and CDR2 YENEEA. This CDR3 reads CASSLVRDSVSYNEQFF. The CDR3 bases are TGTGCCAGCAGCTTAGTTCGGGACTCCGTCTCCTACAATGAGCAGTTCTTC.

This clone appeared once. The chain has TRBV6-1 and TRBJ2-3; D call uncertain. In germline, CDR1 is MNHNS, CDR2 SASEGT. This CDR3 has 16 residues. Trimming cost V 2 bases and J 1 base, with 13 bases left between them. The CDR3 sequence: CASSEYLGGRTDTQYF. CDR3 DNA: TGTGCCAGCAGTGAATATTTAGGCGGACGCACAGATACGCAGTATTTT.

DNA of the CDR3: TGTGCCAGCAGCGTTCAGGGGGTACTTGCTGGAAACACCATATATTTT. Translating it yields CASSVQGVLAGNTIYF. The chain employs TRBV9 and TRBJ1-3; 7 positions match TRBD1. Germline assignment: CDR1 SGDLS and CDR2 YYNGEE. The CDR3 totals 16 residues. With V trimmed by 2 bases and J by 2 bases, 7 bases remained unmatched.

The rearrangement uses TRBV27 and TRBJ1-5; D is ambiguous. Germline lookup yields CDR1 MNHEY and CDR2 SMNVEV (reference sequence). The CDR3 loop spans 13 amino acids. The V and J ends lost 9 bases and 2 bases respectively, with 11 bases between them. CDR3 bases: TGTGCCAGTGGATTCGGGGGCAATCAGCCCCAGCATTTT. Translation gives CASGFGGNQPQHF.

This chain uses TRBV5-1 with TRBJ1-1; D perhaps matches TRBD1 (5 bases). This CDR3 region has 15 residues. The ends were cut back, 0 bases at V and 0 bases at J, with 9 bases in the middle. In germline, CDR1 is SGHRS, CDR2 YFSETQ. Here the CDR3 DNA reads TGCGCCAGCAGCTTGGAGGGCAGGGTGAACACTGAAGCTTTCTTT. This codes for CASSLEGRVNTEAFF.

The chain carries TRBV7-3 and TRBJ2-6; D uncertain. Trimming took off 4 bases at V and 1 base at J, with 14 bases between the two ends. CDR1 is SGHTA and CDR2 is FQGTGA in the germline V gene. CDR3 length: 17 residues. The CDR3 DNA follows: TGTGCCAGCAGCTCAGCTCCTGCCTTATCTGGGGCCAACGTCCTGACTTTC. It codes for CASSSAPALSGANVLTF.

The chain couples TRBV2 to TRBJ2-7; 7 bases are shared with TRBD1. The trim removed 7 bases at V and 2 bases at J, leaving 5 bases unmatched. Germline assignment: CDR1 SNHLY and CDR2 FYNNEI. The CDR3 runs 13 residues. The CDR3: CASTVGTAYEQYF. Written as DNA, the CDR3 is TGTGCCAGCACCGTGGGGACAGCCTACGAGCAGTACTTC. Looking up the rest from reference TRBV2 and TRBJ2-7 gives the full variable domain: EPEVTQTPSHQVTQMGQEVILRCVPISNHLYFYWYRQILGQKVEFLVSFYNNEISEKSEIFDDQFSVERPDGSNFTLKIRSTKLEDSAMYFCASTVGTAYEQYFGPGTRLTVT.

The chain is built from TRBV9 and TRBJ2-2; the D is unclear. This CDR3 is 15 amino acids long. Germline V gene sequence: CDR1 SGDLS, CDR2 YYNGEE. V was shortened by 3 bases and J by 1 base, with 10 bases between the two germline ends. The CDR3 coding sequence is TGTGCCAGCAGCGCTCCCGACGGGAACACCGGGGAGCTGTTTTTT. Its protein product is CASSAPDGNTGELFF.

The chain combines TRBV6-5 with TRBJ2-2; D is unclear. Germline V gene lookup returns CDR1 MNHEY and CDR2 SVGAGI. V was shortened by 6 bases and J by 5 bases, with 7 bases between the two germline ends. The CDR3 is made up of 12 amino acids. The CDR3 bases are TGTGCCAGCAGCTATGGGACCGGGGAGCTGTTTTTT. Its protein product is CASSYGTGELFF.